The present TCR beta chain was sequenced within a study of blood T cell repertoires in COVID-19. Study in general: Acute-phase and convalescent COVID-19 samples originated in the United States, Italy and Spain. PBMCs, B-cell-depleted T cells, or T cells were the source of the cDNA or gDNA that made up the material.

Germline CDR1 and CDR2: LNHDA and SQIVND (reference sequence). The CDR3 runs to 15 residues. Trimming shortened V by 5 bases and J by 6 bases, and 14 bases separated the two germline ends. Per the study methods: Counts of nucleated cells, estimated from reference gene primer amplification, were obtained. Here immunoSEQ multiplex PCR was the method, and the copy in TCRdb shows in-frame clones only, minus some. The DNA gave D and trimming, while V, J and clone size come from that table. The sample includes about 250,000 clones, 80% to 90% of them seen just once. This TCR was sampled from a man aged 35-49 years with active or convalescent COVID-19. J is TRBJ1-6 and V is TRBV19, with D tentatively TRBD1 (6 bases). Material: peripheral blood. CDR3 sequence (DNA): TGTGCCAGTAGTTTCGGGACAAGGATTAATTCACCCCTCCACTTT. Protein: CASSFGTRINSPLHF. Variable domain in full (rest from reference TRBV19 and TRBJ1-6): DGGITQSPKYLFRKEGQNVTLSCEQNLNHDAMYWYRQDPGQGLRLIYYSQIVNDFQKGDIAEGYSVSREKKESFPLTVTSAQKNPTAFYLCASSFGTRINSPLHFGNGTRLTVT.